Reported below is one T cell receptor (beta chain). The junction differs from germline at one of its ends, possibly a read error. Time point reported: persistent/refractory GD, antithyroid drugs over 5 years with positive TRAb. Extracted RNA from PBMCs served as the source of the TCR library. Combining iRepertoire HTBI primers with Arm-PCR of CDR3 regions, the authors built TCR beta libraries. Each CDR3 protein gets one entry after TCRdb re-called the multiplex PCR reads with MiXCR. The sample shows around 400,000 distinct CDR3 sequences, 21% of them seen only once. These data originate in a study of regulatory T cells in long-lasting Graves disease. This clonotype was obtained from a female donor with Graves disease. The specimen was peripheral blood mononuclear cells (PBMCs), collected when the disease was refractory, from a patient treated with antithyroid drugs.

The CDR3 is CASSVGSGMNAEAFF. CDR3 sequence (DNA): TGTGCCAGCAGCGTAGGTTCAGGGATGAACGCTGAAGCTTTCTTT. The chain joins TRBV9 to TRBJ1-1; D possibly corresponds to TRBD1 (5 bases). CDR1 and CDR2 (germline): SGDLS, YYNGEE. The CDR3 sequence is 15 residues long.